These 10 T cell receptor beta chains came from one sample sequenced in a study of OX40 agonist ivuxolimab in advanced cancers. Produced via immunoSEQ multiplex PCR; TCRdb's table is partial and in-frame only. The sample carries about 82,000 clones, just over 85% recorded once. Here the sequenced sample was CD4+ or CD8+ T cells sorted from blood, taken in a trial of the OX40 agonist ivuxolimab. The source is an adult with an advanced solid tumor such as melanoma, head and neck, liver or kidney cancer.

This chain links TRBV11-2 with TRBJ2-1; D unresolved. Per germline, CDR1 SGHAT and CDR2 FQNNGV. The germline V and J ends were trimmed by 1 base and 8 bases, with 6 bases remaining between them. This CDR3 comprises 12 residues. CDR3 in amino acids: CASSLAVYEQFF. The CDR3 nucleotides read TGTGCCAGCAGCTTAGCCGTTTATGAGCAGTTCTTC.

J is TRBJ2-3 and V is TRBV11-3, with no clear D. Between the trimmed V and J ends, which lost 1 base and 6 bases, there was a span of 14 bases. CDR1 SGHNT and CDR2 YENEEA come from the germline V gene. CDR3 length equals 15 residues. For the CDR3, the DNA is TGTGCCAGCAGCTTAGGAGGCTTGGTCGGGGATACGCAGTATTTT. This sequence encodes CASSLGGLVGDTQYF.

J is TRBJ2-3 and V is TRBV10-3; 15 bases are shared with TRBD2. After removal of 3 bases from V and 4 bases from J, the junction contained 5 bases not matched to a gene. The germline CDR1 and CDR2 sequences are ENHRY and SYGVKD. The length of the CDR3 is 17 residues. CDR3 region: CAISEGTSGRPPDTQYF. The CDR3 DNA reads TGTGCCATCAGTGAAGGGACTAGCGGGAGGCCCCCAGATACGCAGTATTTT.

This clone was observed once. V is TRBV5-1 and J is TRBJ2-5; the match to TRBD1 covers 7 bases. There are 15 residues in the CDR3. V gave up 4 bases and J gave up 9 bases; unmatched junction bases: 15. Germline V gives CDR1 SGHRS, CDR2 YFSETQ. CDR3 sequence: CASSPERDSRRSQYF. The CDR3 coding sequence is TGCGCCAGCAGCCCCGAACGGGACAGTCGCAGGTCCCAGTACTTC. Full variable domain (rest looked up from reference TRBV5-1 and TRBJ2-5): KAGVTQTPRYLIKTRGQQVTLSCSPISGHRSVSWYQQTPGQGLQFLFEYFSETQRNKGNFPGRFSGRQFSNSRSEMNVSTLELGDSALYLCASSPERDSRRSQYFGPGTRLLVL.

The chain carries TRBV11-2 and TRBJ2-1; D possibly matches TRBD1 or TRBD2 (6 bases each). Germline assignment: CDR1 SGHAT and CDR2 FQNNGV. The length of the CDR3 is 15 residues. V was shortened by 1 base and J by 9 bases, with 16 bases between the two germline ends. The CDR3 loop is CASSLGGPGAGEQFF. The CDR3, as DNA: TGTGCCAGCAGCTTAGGGGGGCCGGGGGCCGGTGAGCAGTTCTTC.

The V gene is TRBV7-3, the J gene TRBJ1-1; 7 positions agree with TRBD1. Germline CDR1 is SGHTA and CDR2 is FQGTGA. The CDR3 spans 17 residues. V was clipped by 5 bases and J by 0 bases; unmatched bases: 12. The CDR3 protein is CASSKEQGRGMNTEAFF. Here the CDR3 DNA reads TGTGCCAGCAGCAAAGAACAGGGGCGAGGGATGAACACTGAAGCTTTCTTT.

V is TRBV28 and J is TRBJ2-7, with 12 bases fitting TRBD2. CDR1 and CDR2 (germline): MDHEN, SYDVKM. The J segment lost 6 bases and the V segment lost 5 bases, leaving 8 bases of the junction unmatched. This CDR3 spans 15 amino acids. In DNA, the CDR3 is TGTGCCAGCAGTCCTCTAGCGGGAGGGCCTTTCGAGCAGTACTTC. Translating it yields CASSPLAGGPFEQYF.

This clone was detected only once. The CDR3 region is CASSHAGRETQYF. CDR3 coding DNA: TGCGCCAGCAGCCACGCCGGGAGAGAGACCCAGTACTTC. The chain links TRBV4-3 to TRBJ2-5, with D perhaps matching TRBD2 (6 bases). Per germline, CDR1 LGHNA and CDR2 YSLEER. V was clipped by 3 bases and J by 4 bases, with 9 bases between them. This CDR3 comprises 13 residues.

The chain uses TRBV7-3 and TRBJ2-3; D is perhaps TRBD1 or TRBD2 (5 bases each). The germline CDR1 and CDR2 sequences are SGHTA and FQGTGA. The CDR3 length is 16 residues. V gave up 5 bases and J gave up 6 bases, with 21 bases separating them. CDR3 protein: CASSLRGDPGLDTQYF. Written as DNA, the CDR3 is TGTGCCAGCAGCCTCCGTGGGGACCCGGGGTTGGATACGCAGTATTTT.

The J gene is TRBJ1-2, the V gene TRBV29-1; D perhaps matches TRBD1 (6 bases). Germline CDR1 SQVTM, CDR2 ANQGSEA. The length of the CDR3 is 13 residues. The V and J ends lost 1 base and 5 bases respectively, with 11 bases between them. The chain's CDR3 is CSVEGGLRYGYTF. Written as DNA, the CDR3 is TGCAGCGTTGAAGGGGGGCTAAGGTATGGCTACACCTTC.